This T cell receptor (beta chain) comes out of a study of T cells after yellow fever vaccination. Across the whole study: When fractions had low cell numbers, they were prepared with SMART-Seq v4 Ultra Low Input.

TCRdb reanalysed the 5' RACE reads using MiXCR and keeps one entry per CDR3 protein. The data show some 160,000 distinct CDR3 sequences, roughly a tenth seen once. Concerning this clonotype: Antigen unknown.

Study-level results: Abundant clonotypes from the bulk population could contaminate FACS-sorted repertoires. On re-exposure, the response was weaker but peaked faster, at day 5 versus 15. Clones from primary vaccination mostly reappeared after the booster (approximately 96% CD4, approximately 91% CD8).

V gave up 2 bases and J gave up 9 bases, with 5 bases separating them. Germline-derived CDR1 and CDR2 are SGHTA and FQGNSA. The CDR3 extends over 12 amino acids. This chain joins TRBV7-2 and TRBJ1-6; unclear D gene. The sample consisted of CD8+ T cells sorted from PBMCs, taken 45 days after the yellow fever booster vaccination. The TCR originated in a man between 18 and 29 years old who received the YFV17D yellow fever vaccine. The CDR3 nucleotides are TGTGCCAGCAGCTTACTTGGTTCACCCCTCCACTTT. This sequence encodes CASSLLGSPLHF.